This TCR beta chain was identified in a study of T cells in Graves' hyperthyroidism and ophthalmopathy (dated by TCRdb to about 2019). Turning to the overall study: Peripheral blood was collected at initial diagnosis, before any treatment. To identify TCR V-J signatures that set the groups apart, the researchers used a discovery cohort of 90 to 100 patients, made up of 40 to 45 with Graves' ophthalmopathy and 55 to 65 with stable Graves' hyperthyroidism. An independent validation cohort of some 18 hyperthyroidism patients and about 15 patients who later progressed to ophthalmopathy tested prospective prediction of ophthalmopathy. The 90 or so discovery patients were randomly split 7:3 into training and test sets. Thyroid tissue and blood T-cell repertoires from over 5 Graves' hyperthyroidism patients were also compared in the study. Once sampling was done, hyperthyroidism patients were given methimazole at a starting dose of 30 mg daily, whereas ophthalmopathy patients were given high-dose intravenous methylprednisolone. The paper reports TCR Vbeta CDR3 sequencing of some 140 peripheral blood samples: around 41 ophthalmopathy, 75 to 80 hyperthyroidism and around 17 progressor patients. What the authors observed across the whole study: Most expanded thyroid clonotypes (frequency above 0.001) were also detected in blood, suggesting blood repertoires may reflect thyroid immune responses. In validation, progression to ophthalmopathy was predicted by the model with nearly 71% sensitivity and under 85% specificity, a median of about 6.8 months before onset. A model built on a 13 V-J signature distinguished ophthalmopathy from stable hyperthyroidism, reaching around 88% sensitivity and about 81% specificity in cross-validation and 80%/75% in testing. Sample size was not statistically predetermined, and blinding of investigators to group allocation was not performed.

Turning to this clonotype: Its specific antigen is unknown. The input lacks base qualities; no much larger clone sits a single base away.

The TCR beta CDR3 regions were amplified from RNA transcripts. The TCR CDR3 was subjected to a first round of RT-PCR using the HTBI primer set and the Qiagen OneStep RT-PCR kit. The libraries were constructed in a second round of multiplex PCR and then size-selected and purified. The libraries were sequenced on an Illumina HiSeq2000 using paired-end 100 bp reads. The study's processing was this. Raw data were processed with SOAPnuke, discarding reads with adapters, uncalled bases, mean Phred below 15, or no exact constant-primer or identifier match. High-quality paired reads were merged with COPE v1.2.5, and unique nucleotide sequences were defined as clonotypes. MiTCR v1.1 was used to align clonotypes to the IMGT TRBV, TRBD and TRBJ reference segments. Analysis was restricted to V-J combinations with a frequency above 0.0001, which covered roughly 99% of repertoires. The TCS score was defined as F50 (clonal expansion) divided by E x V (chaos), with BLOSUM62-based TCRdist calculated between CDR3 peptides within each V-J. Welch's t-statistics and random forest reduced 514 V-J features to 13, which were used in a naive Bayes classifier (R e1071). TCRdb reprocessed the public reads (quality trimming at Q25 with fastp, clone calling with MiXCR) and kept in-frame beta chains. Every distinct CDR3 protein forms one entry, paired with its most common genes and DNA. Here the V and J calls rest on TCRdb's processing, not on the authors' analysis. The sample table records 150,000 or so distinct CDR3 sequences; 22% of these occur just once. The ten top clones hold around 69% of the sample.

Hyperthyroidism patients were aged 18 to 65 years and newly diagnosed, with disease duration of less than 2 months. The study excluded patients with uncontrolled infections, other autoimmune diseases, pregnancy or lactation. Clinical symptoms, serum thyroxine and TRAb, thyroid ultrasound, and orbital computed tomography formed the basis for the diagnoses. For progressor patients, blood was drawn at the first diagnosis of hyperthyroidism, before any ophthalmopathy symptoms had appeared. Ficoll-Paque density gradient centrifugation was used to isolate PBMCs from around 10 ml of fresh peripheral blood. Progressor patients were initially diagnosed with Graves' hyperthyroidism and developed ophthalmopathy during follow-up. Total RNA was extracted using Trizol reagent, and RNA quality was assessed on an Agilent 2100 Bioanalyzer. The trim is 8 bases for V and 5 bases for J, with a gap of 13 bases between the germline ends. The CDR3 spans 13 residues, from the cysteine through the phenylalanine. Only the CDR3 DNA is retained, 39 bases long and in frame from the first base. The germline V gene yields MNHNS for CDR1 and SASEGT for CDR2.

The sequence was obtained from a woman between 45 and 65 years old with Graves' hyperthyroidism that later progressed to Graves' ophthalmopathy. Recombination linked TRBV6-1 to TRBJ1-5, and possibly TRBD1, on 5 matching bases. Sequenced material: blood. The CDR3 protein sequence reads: CASCGRAHQPQHF. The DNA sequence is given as TGTGCCAGCTGTGGCAGGGCCCATCAGCCCCAGCATTTT.